The 14 T cell receptor beta chains below all came from one sample that was sequenced in a study of cytomegalovirus exposure and HLA in healthy donors. PCR was performed using 60 Vbeta and 13 Jbeta primers. Libraries were prepared by immunoSEQ multiplex PCR; TCRdb keeps only in-frame clonotypes and omits some of them. The repertoire holds 130,000 or so clones, 88% seen once, with 0.45% to 0.55% in the top ten. Sequenced input: PBMCs. These receptors were taken from a woman aged 40 to 55 in good health and CMV-seronegative.

The genes are TRBV21-1 and TRBJ1-4; the D call in the table, TRBD1, was not verified against the DNA. TRBV21-1 is a listed pseudogene. This CDR3 comprises 14 residues. CDR3 in amino acids: CASSTHRINEKLFF. In nucleotides, the CDR3 is TGTGCCAGCAGCACCCACAGGATTAATGAAAAACTGTTTTTT.

The chain carries TRBV6-6 and TRBJ2-2; the match to TRBD1 covers 8 bases. V trimming: 6 bases; J trimming: 3 bases; junction bases outside the gene matches: 9. This CDR3 is built from 16 residues. CDR1 and CDR2 (germline): MNHNY, SVGAGI (reference sequence). The CDR3, as DNA: TGTGCCAGCAGACCACCCGGACAGGGTTACACCGGGGAGCTGTTTTTT. This gives the protein CASRPPGQGYTGELFF.

The chain uses TRBV11-2 and TRBJ1-1; D unresolved. This CDR3 is built from 13 residues. Looked up from germline, CDR1 is SGHAT and CDR2 is FQNNGV. V was cut by 5 bases and J by 1 base, with 8 bases left in between. This chain's CDR3 is CASSPGPNTEAFF. The CDR3 bases are TGTGCCAGCAGCCCAGGTCCGAACACTGAAGCTTTCTTT.

The chain uses TRBV6-1 and TRBJ2-1; 12 nucleotides line up with TRBD1. The CDR3 consists of 15 residues. Germline V gene data show CDR1 as MNHNS and CDR2 as SASEGT. V was clipped by 4 bases and J by 7 bases; unmatched bases: 5. For the CDR3, the DNA is TGTGCCAGCAGTGGACGGGACAGGGGGCTAAATGAGCAGTTCTTC. Amino acid sequence: CASSGRDRGLNEQFF.

The CDR3: CSVEIAGSYNEQFF. CDR3 nucleotide sequence: TGCAGCGTTGAGATAGCGGGATCCTACAATGAGCAGTTCTTC. The chain combines TRBV29-1 with TRBJ2-1; 8 nucleotides line up with TRBD2. The CDR3 extends over 14 amino acids. Germline assignment: CDR1 SQVTM and CDR2 ANQGSEA. V dropped 3 bases and J dropped 1; count of bases not matched to a gene: 2.

V usage is TRBV28 and J usage is TRBJ1-2; TRBD1 matches at 7 bases. Unmatched junction bases numbered 14, after V lost 8 bases and J lost 8 bases. The length of the CDR3 is 14 residues. Germline values: CDR1 MDHEN, CDR2 SYDVKM. CDR3 sequence reads: CASFSLDRVWGYTF. The CDR3 DNA reads as TGTGCCAGCTTTTCCCTAGACAGGGTGTGGGGCTACACCTTC.

This clone has a handful of counts. V gene TRBV18 combines with J gene TRBJ1-2; D is possibly TRBD1 (6 bases). V shed 1 base and J shed 7 bases, with 13 bases lying between them. Germline V lookup: CDR1 KGHSH, CDR2 LQKENI. The CDR3 totals 14 residues. CDR3: CASSPLQQGSGYTF. CDR3 sequence (DNA): TGTGCCAGCTCACCACTTCAGCAGGGGTCTGGCTACACCTTC.

This sequence joins TRBV6-6 and TRBJ2-1, with 7 bases lining up with TRBD1. There are 16 residues in the CDR3. Trimming at V came to 5 bases and at J to 9 bases, leaving 16 bases not matched to a gene. The germline CDR1 and CDR2 sequences are MNHNY and SVGAGI (reference sequence). CDR3 coding DNA: TGTGCCAGCAGTCAAGTCTCGTACAGGGGTATTAGTGAGCAGTTCTTC. It translates to CASSQVSYRGISEQFF.

The table lists this clone with a few counts. J is TRBJ2-2 and V is TRBV7-3, with 10 bases identical to TRBD2. The V and J ends lost 6 bases and 4 bases, in that order; junction bases with no gene match: 8. The CDR3 is 16 residues long. CDR1 and CDR2 from the germline V gene are SGHTA and FQGTGA. This CDR3 reads CASSVNLAGVTGELFF. CDR3 sequence (DNA): TGTGCCAGCAGTGTCAATCTAGCGGGAGTCACCGGGGAGCTGTTTTTT.

The chain links TRBV5-1 to TRBJ1-1; 7 bases map to TRBD1. Germline CDR1 is SGHRS and CDR2 is YFSETQ. The CDR3 runs 13 residues. With 3 bases clipped from V and 8 bases from J, the junction kept 7 bases outside the gene matches. The CDR3 nucleotides read TGCGCCAGCAGCTCCGGACAGGCCGGGGAAGCTTTCTTT. Its translation: CASSSGQAGEAFF.

The chain is built from TRBV4-2 and TRBJ2-6; 8 bases are a match to TRBD1. Germline assignment: CDR1 LGHNA and CDR2 YNFKEQ. This CDR3 is built from 18 residues. V lost 2 bases to trimming and J lost 1 base; unmatched junction nucleotides: 7. The CDR3 coding sequence is TGTGCCAGCAGCCAACATGGACAGGGAATATCTGGGGCCAACGTCCTGACTTTC. It specifies CASSQHGQGISGANVLTF.

This sequence joins TRBV6-5 and TRBJ1-6; perhaps TRBD1 as D (5 bases). Per the germline V gene, CDR1 is MNHEY and CDR2 is SVGAGI. This CDR3 region has 15 residues. Trimming cost V 3 bases and J 9 bases, with 15 bases left between them. The CDR3 protein is CASSYLSRVGSPLHF. The CDR3 DNA reads as TGTGCCAGCAGTTATCTGAGCAGGGTCGGTTCACCCCTCCACTTT.

The chain combines TRBV9 with TRBJ2-1, with 8 nucleotides matching TRBD2. This CDR3 has 17 amino acids. V was pared by 3 bases and J by 0 bases, with 8 bases of the junction left unmatched. Per the germline V gene, CDR1 is SGDLS and CDR2 is YYNGEE. The CDR3 loop is CASSARLAYSSYNEQFF. Written as DNA, the CDR3 is TGTGCCAGCAGCGCCCGACTAGCGTATAGCTCCTACAATGAGCAGTTCTTC.

The chain combines TRBV5-1 with TRBJ2-1, with unresolved D. Germline values: CDR1 SGHRS, CDR2 YFSETQ. The length of the CDR3 is 14 residues. V lost 0 bases and J lost 1, with 5 bases in between. The CDR3 is CASSLDFSYNEQFF. As DNA, the CDR3 is TGCGCCAGCAGCTTGGACTTTTCCTACAATGAGCAGTTCTTC. The variable domain in full, completed from reference TRBV5-1 and TRBJ2-1, reads KAGVTQTPRYLIKTRGQQVTLSCSPISGHRSVSWYQQTPGQGLQFLFEYFSETQRNKGNFPGRFSGRQFSNSRSEMNVSTLELGDSALYLCASSLDFSYNEQFFGPGTRLTVL.